This T cell receptor beta chain was found in a study of metastatic and nonmetastatic thyroid tumors. Study-wide context: Repertoire comparison spanned blood and tumor or nodule tissue of malignant and benign thyroid patients.

In the original analysis: Built for papillary thyroid cancer, a distant-metastasis classifier drew on CDR3 differences across clinicopathological groups. TCRdb reanalyzed the PCR reads with MiXCR. The authors' filters were not applied to this entry. The table lists about 43,000 clones, about 3.3% of them singletons. Not a single patient had been given any form of treatment at any point before undergoing thyroid surgery. General study results and limits: Malignant thyroid tumors reportedly had TCR beta diversity that was significantly higher than in benign nodules, in blood and tumor.

CDR3 length: 14 residues. CDR1 DFQATT and CDR2 SNEGSKA come from the germline V gene (reference sequence). V lost 0 bases and J lost 3, with 9 bases in between. In this sample, this clone turned up many times. Its antigen is unidentified. The genes are TRBV20-1 and TRBJ1-5, with D uncertain. This receptor was obtained from a female donor with papillary thyroid cancer or a benign thyroid nodule (not recorded which). Some clones in this sample may be carry-over from other donors' samples. Source material: blood. In nucleotides, the CDR3 is TGCAGTGCTAGAGATCGTATATCCAATCAGCCCCAGCATTTT. It specifies CSARDRISNQPQHF.